A selection of T cell receptor beta chains follows, all from one sample in a study of CD8+CD57+ T cells in acquired aplastic anemia. TCRdb redid the calling of the reads with MiXCR, one entry per CDR3 protein. Of roughly 200,000 distinct CDR3 sequences in the sample, 60% to 80% were seen once. Sequenced sample: sorted CD4+, CD8+, or CD8+CD57+ T cells (not recorded which) from PBMCs. The receptor source for this set is a human donor with aplastic anemia. Each CDR3 is given with its conserved first and last residue. The order of the fields is V gene, D gene, clone size, J gene, CDR3 protein, CDR3 DNA. D genes are given only for firm matches. Size tells how often a clone was seen (once, few, many) or the class of an expanded clone, and some rows leave it out.

v_gene: TRBV10-2; d_gene: -; abundance: once; j_gene: TRBJ2-3; CDR3aa: CASSEIWDTQYF; CDR3nt: TGCGCCAGCAGTGAGATTTGGGATACGCAGTATTTT
v_gene: TRBV4-2; d_gene: -; abundance: -; j_gene: TRBJ2-6; CDR3aa: CASSPTGLNYGYTFGSGANVLTF; CDR3nt: -
v_gene: TRBV19; d_gene: -; abundance: -; j_gene: TRBJ1-5; CDR3aa: CASRREFSNQPQHF; CDR3nt: TGTGCCAGTCGGAGGGAGTTCAGCAATCAGCCCCAGCATTTT
v_gene: TRBV7-9; d_gene: -; abundance: many; j_gene: TRBJ1-1; CDR3aa: CASSLGMNTEAFF; CDR3nt: TGCGCCAGCAGCTTGGGGATGAACACTGAAGCTTTCTTT
v_gene: TRBV11-3; d_gene: TRBD1; abundance: -; j_gene: TRBJ2-7; CDR3aa: CASSLFPGQGYEQYF; CDR3nt: TGTGCCAGCAGCTTATTCCCGGGACAGGGCTACGAGCAGTACTTC
v_gene: TRBV2; d_gene: -; abundance: -; j_gene: TRBJ1-5; CDR3aa: CASRTALSNQPQHF; CDR3nt: TGTGCCAGCCGGACGGCACTTAGCAATCAGCCCCAGCATTTT
v_gene: TRBV20-1; d_gene: -; abundance: -; j_gene: TRBJ1-5; CDR3aa: CSATTDLNQPQHF; CDR3nt: TGCAGTGCCACGACAGACTTAAATCAGCCCCAGCATTTT
v_gene: TRBV15; d_gene: -; abundance: -; j_gene: TRBJ2-1; CDR3aa: CATRITAPRDEQFF; CDR3nt: TGTGCCACCAGGATCACAGCCCCCCGGGATGAGCAGTTCTTC
v_gene: TRBV9; d_gene: -; abundance: -; j_gene: TRBJ1-5; CDR3aa: CASSVGTGGNQPQHF; CDR3nt: TGTGCCAGCAGCGTGGGGACCGGCGGGAATCAGCCCCAGCATTTT
v_gene: TRBV15; d_gene: -; abundance: -; j_gene: TRBJ2-6; CDR3aa: CATSSTGLGANVLTF; CDR3nt: TGTGCCACCAGCAGTACAGGGCTTGGGGCCAACGTCCTGACTTTC
v_gene: TRBV7-2; d_gene: TRBD2; abundance: -; j_gene: TRBJ2-1; CDR3aa: CASSFTSGGGDEQFF; CDR3nt: TGTGCCAGCAGCTTCACTAGCGGGGGGGGGGATGAGCAGTTCTTC
v_gene: TRBV7-2; d_gene: -; abundance: -; j_gene: TRBJ2-2; CDR3aa: CASSLVARTGELFF; CDR3nt: TGTGCCAGCAGCTTGGTAGCGAGAACCGGGGAGCTGTTTTTT
v_gene: TRBV7-6; d_gene: TRBD1; abundance: -; j_gene: TRBJ2-7; CDR3aa: CASNLPGQGNYEQYF; CDR3nt: TGTGCCAGCAACCTCCCGGGACAGGGTAACTACGAGCAGTACTTC
v_gene: TRBV5-5; d_gene: TRBD1; abundance: -; j_gene: TRBJ1-1; CDR3aa: CASSFDRQGNTEAFF; CDR3nt: TGTGCCAGCAGCTTTGACCGACAGGGTAACACTGAAGCTTTCTTT